This T cell receptor (beta chain) stems from a study of quantifying T cell responses using KT2 cells. Turning to the study itself: TCR alpha and beta constant-region primers primed reverse transcription of RNA.

This CDR3 spans 13 amino acids. V was trimmed by 4 bases and J by 0 bases, leaving 7 bases between them. Germline V gene sequence: CDR1 SQVTM, CDR2 ANQGSEA. This clonotype was seen ten or more times. The cDNA 3' end received a ligated oligonucleotide with a UMI. First-round PCR used 3 to 4 cycles and beta primers RC1.1 and RC1.2 covering TRBC1 and TRBC2. TCR alpha and beta chains were handled separately starting at the second PCR. TCRdb used MiXCR to reprocess the UMI-ligation and nested PCR reads, holding one entry per CDR3 protein. The sample has approximately 46,000 distinct CDR3 sequences; 11% are singletons.

V is TRBV29-1 and J is TRBJ1-3; D is undetermined. The clonotype was recovered from a human donor. Sequenced input: PBMCs spiked with cells of the T cell clone KT2. The CDR3 coding sequence is TGCAGCGTTGCGACGGACTCTGGAAACACCATATATTTT. This codes for CSVATDSGNTIYF.